The TCR beta chain described here comes from a study of response to subunit inactivated influenza vaccine. TCRdb fed the RT-PCR reads into MiXCR, producing one record per CDR3 protein. The sample consists of 500,000 to 600,000 distinct CDR3 sequences, around 11% of them appearing once. This clonotype was picked up a small number of times. Germline V gene lookup returns CDR1 SEHNR and CDR2 FQNEAQ (reference sequence). Trimming stripped 2 bases from V and 0 bases from J, with 8 bases between. This CDR3 region has 15 residues. The same data also went into a second study, on T cells expressing NK-cell markers. From that study: The TCR beta cDNA came from 5'RACE template switching with UMIs. TCR beta repertoires came from sorted CD3+CD56+NKG2C+, CD3+CD56+NKG2C- and CD3+CD56-NKG2C+ T cells. One of the eight sequenced donors was seronegative, whereas the other seven were HCMV-seropositive. For six donors, the dominant NKG2C+ clonotypes made up roughly 1.0-7.0% of their CD8+ T cells. These clonotypes additionally ranked first within the CD3+CD56-NKG2C+ fraction of several donors.

The receptor's source is a man aged 50 to 60 who received an inactivated influenza vaccine. J is TRBJ1-3 and V is TRBV7-9; TRBD1 is a possible D gene (5 bases). This material consisted of PBMCs from blood, taken on the day of vaccination. This CDR3 reads CASSLPGYSGNTIYF. Here the CDR3 DNA reads TGTGCCAGCAGCTTACCAGGGTACTCTGGAAACACCATATATTTT.